This T cell receptor (beta chain) was sequenced for a study of tissue T cells after allogeneic stem cell transplantation. Here immunoSEQ multiplex PCR was the method, and the copy in TCRdb shows in-frame clones only, minus some. In the table there are about 5,200 clones, about 33% of which are singletons. Germline-derived CDR1 and CDR2 are KGHPV and FQNQEV (reference sequence). Trimming shortened V by 4 bases and J by 3 bases, and 9 bases separated the two germline ends. This CDR3 is 14 amino acids long. This clone is medium-sized by share. Mouse germline and gene names are used. Read data end 1 residue before the CDR3 end; the end is taken from the germline J gene. Regarding time point: mouse harvest day 14 after allogeneic transplant. The graft held 10^6 splenic CD5+ T cells and 10^7 T-cell-depleted bone marrow cells.

The rearrangement uses TRBV26 and TRBJ1-4, with D perhaps TRBD1 (5 bases). This sequence originates from a female BALB/c mouse given C57BL/6 T cells with graft-versus-host disease after an allogeneic hematopoietic cell transplant. The specimen was skin. CDR3 DNA, as far as it was read: TGTGCCAGCAGTCGGAGGACAACCAACGAAAGATTATTT. Translation gives CASSRRTTNERLF. In full, the CDR3 reads CASSRRTTNERLFF.